This is a list of T cell receptor beta chains from one sample in a study of T cell responses to AZD1222 COVID-19 vaccine. Some clones are missing from TCRdb's copy, which holds only in-frame ones; the method was immunoSEQ multiplex PCR. The sample records about 150,000 clones, roughly nine tenths being singletons. Sequenced material: peripheral blood, taken after recovery from COVID-19. The source is an adult who had recovered from COVID-19. Both conserved end residues are part of each CDR3. The D gene is left open where the match is weak. Rows may omit the clone size; those that give it use once, few, many or a size class.

v_gene	j_gene	abundance	d_gene	CDR3nt	CDR3aa
TRBV28	TRBJ1-5	-	-	TGTGCCACCGGAAAAGAACTAGGGGATCGGCCCCAGCATTTT	CATGKELGDRPQHF
TRBV5-8	TRBJ2-6	-	-	TGTGCCAGCAGCCACCGCCTGACCGGGGCCAACGTCCTGACTTTC	CASSHRLTGANVLTF
TRBV7-9	TRBJ1-6	-	-	TGTGCCAGCAGTAGACAGAATCTGCTTAATTCACCCCTCCACTTT	CASSRQNLLNSPLHF
TRBV5-1	TRBJ2-7	-	TRBD1	TGCGCCAGCAGCCGATCGGGACAGGGCACCTACGAGCAGTACTTC	CASSRSGQGTYEQYF
TRBV15	TRBJ2-7	-	TRBD1	TGTGCCACCAGCCCCCTTACCGGACAGGGACACGAGCAGTACTTC	CATSPLTGQGHEQYF
TRBV27	TRBJ2-4	once	TRBD2	TGTGCCAGCAGTTTCCGACTAGCGGGGGGGCCTGAAAACATTCAGTACTTC	CASSFRLAGGPENIQYF
TRBV2	TRBJ2-7	-	-	TGTGCCAGCAGTGCCGGACAACACTACGAGCAGTACTTC	CASSAGQHYEQYF
TRBV7-2	TRBJ2-3	few	-	TGTGCCAGCAGCTTGGAGAGCGGTACGCAGTATTTT	CASSLESGTQYF
TRBV5-4	TRBJ2-5	-	-	TGTGCCAGCAGCTCTCCAAGGGATTTATCGATGGAGACCCAGTACTTC	CASSSPRDLSMETQYF
TRBV18	TRBJ2-1	-	-	TGTGCCAGCTCTACCTCGACAGGAAGGGGTGAGCAGTTCTTC	CASSTSTGRGEQFF
TRBV28	TRBJ1-1	once	-	TGTGCCAGCAGTTTAGTACAGGAGAACACTGAAGCTTTCTTT	CASSLVQENTEAFF
TRBV18	TRBJ2-7	-	-	TGTGCCAGCTCAGCCTCGTTAGCGCCAAGGTCCTACGAGCAGTACTTC	CASSASLAPRSYEQYF
TRBV28	TRBJ2-7	-	-	TGTGCCAGCAGTTCTCCAGGGAGGAGCTACGAGCAGTACTTC	CASSSPGRSYEQYF
TRBV5-1	TRBJ2-7	-	-	TGCGCCAGCAGCGTAGAGAGGGCCGAGCAGTACTTC	CASSVERAEQYF
TRBV5-1	TRBJ1-2	-	TRBD1	TGCGCCAGCAGAACAGGGGATGGCTATGGCTACACCTTC	CASRTGDGYGYTF
TRBV7-9	TRBJ2-5	-	TRBD2	TGTGCCAGCAGCTCTCCCGGGACTAGCGGGGATGAGACCCAGTACTTC	CASSSPGTSGDETQYF
TRBV9	TRBJ1-2	-	-	TGTGCCAGCAGCGGGGGCGGACAGCAGGGCTACACCTTC	CASSGGGQQGYTF
TRBV11-2	TRBJ2-7	once	-	TGTGCCAGCAGCTTGCCCCAGGGTCCCTACGAGCAGTACTTC	CASSLPQGPYEQYF
TRBV19	TRBJ1-5	-	TRBD1	TGTGCCAGTAGTACCCACAGGGGAAATCAGCCCCAGCATTTT	CASSTHRGNQPQHF
TRBV5-6	TRBJ1-4	-	-	TGTGCCAGCAGCTTGGCCCCAGAGAGGGATAATAATGAAAAACTGTTTTTT	CASSLAPERDNNEKLFF
TRBV3-1/TRBV3-2	TRBJ2-3	-	-	TGTGCCAGCAGCCGCCGGGTCTTCAGCACAGATACGCAGTATTTT	CASSRRVFSTDTQYF
TRBV20-1	TRBJ2-1	-	TRBD2	TGCAGTGCTAGTGGGGGGCTAGCGGGCGGGAGCTCCTACAATGAGCAGTTCTTC	CSASGGLAGGSSYNEQFF
TRBV10-3	TRBJ2-3	once	TRBD2	TGTGCCATCCGGAGGGGGAGACTAGCGGGAGGGCCAGATACGCAGTATTTT	CAIRRGRLAGGPDTQYF
TRBV28	TRBJ2-4	-	-	TGTGCCAGCAGTCCCAGGACTACTTTAAACATTCAGTACTTC	CASSPRTTLNIQYF
TRBV5-1	TRBJ1-1	-	TRBD1	TGCGCCAGCAGGATCGGTACAGGGGGGTTGAACACTGAAGCTTTCTTT	CASRIGTGGLNTEAFF
TRBV5-5	TRBJ2-2	-	-	TGTGCCAGCAGCTATGGACAGTTGAACACCGGGGAGCTGTTTTTT	CASSYGQLNTGELFF
TRBV6-5	TRBJ1-2	-	-	TGTGCCAGCAGCCGAATGGACGGCTATGGCTACACCTTC	CASSRMDGYGYTF
TRBV5-1	TRBJ2-1	-	-	TGCGCCAGCAGCTTGAGTTTGGGGATCGATGAGCAGTTCTTC	CASSLSLGIDEQFF
TRBV6-5	TRBJ2-5	once	-	TGTGCCAGCACCAAGAGGGAGACCCAGTACTTC	CASTKRETQYF
TRBV28	TRBJ2-7	-	-	TGTGCCAGCAGGCCCGGTGGGCTGGCGGATGTCTCCTACGAGCAGTACTTC	CASRPGGLADVSYEQYF
TRBV5-4	TRBJ2-7	-	-	TGTGCCAGCAGCTTGGAGGGGCCTACCTACGAGCAGTACTTC	CASSLEGPTYEQYF
TRBV7-9	TRBJ1-1	-	-	TGTGCCAGCAGCCCGGGTGGTACTGAAGCTTTCTTT	CASSPGGTEAFF
TRBV7-9	TRBJ1-3	-	-	TGTGCCAGCAGCTTAGGGGGGTCTGGCACCATATATTTT	CASSLGGSGTIYF
TRBV11-3	TRBJ1-1	-	-	TGTGCCAGCAGCTTTTCAACGGGCACTGAAGCTTTCTTT	CASSFSTGTEAFF
TRBV23-1	TRBJ1-3	-	-	TGCGCCACCCCACCATACAGCCTACACTCTGGAAACACCATATATTTT	CATPPYSLHSGNTIYF
TRBV18	TRBJ1-6	-	TRBD1	TGTGCCAGCTCACCGGACAGGGTAAATTCACCCCTCCACTTT	CASSPDRVNSPLHF
TRBV19	TRBJ1-1	-	-	TGTGCCAGTAGTACCCCGGGGGTGACTGAAGCTTTCTTT	CASSTPGVTEAFF
TRBV13	TRBJ1-3	-	-	TGTGCCAGCAGCTTAGGCCTTGCAGGCGGAAACACCATATATTTT	CASSLGLAGGNTIYF
TRBV6-6	TRBJ1-1	-	-	TGTGCCAGCAGTTACAGGTATGGGGACACTGAAGCTTTCTTT	CASSYRYGDTEAFF
TRBV19	TRBJ1-2	-	-	TGTGCCAGCGGTCGAGGGTTAGCTAACTATGGCTACACCTTC	CASGRGLANYGYTF
TRBV7-8	TRBJ2-7	-	-	TGTGCCAGCAGCTTAGGGTCAGATTCCTACGAGCAGTACTTC	CASSLGSDSYEQYF
TRBV28	TRBJ2-5	-	-	TGTGCCAGCAGTTTAGCCGGACAGACCCAAGAGACCCAGTACTTC	CASSLAGQTQETQYF
TRBV15	TRBJ2-5	-	-	TGTGCCACCAGCAGAGTGAGGGGCGCGAGGATAGAGACCCAGTACTTC	CATSRVRGARIETQYF
TRBV29-1	TRBJ1-2	-	-	TGCAGCGTTGAAAGGGCGACGCTGCTCTATGGCTACACCTTC	CSVERATLLYGYTF
TRBV11-1	TRBJ2-1	once	-	TGTGCCAGCAGCCCCGTGTATGGTGCAATTAACAATGAGCAGTTCTTC	CASSPVYGAINNEQFF
TRBV24-1	TRBJ1-2	-	-	TGTGCCACCAGTGACCGGGTACAGCATGGCTACACCTTC	CATSDRVQHGYTF
TRBV11-2	TRBJ1-3	-	-	TGTGCCAGCCACCGGGCGTCTGGAAACACCATATATTTT	CASHRASGNTIYF
TRBV12-5	TRBJ2-7	-	TRBD1	TGTGCTAGTGGCTTACAGGGGGCAGGGTACGAGCAGTACTTC	CASGLQGAGYEQYF
TRBV28	TRBJ2-7	once	-	TGTGCCAGCAGTTTCAGTCGGACGAGCTCCTACGAGCAGTACTTC	CASSFSRTSSYEQYF
TRBV7-3	TRBJ1-1	-	TRBD1	TGTGCCAGCAGCCTATATACAGGGGGAGTCACTGAAGCTTTCTTT	CASSLYTGGVTEAFF
TRBV21-1	TRBJ1-1	-	-	TGTGCCAGCAGCAAAGAGGGGTATAGGAACACTGAAGCTTTCTTT	CASSKEGYRNTEAFF
TRBV27	TRBJ1-4	-	TRBD1	TGTGCCAGCAGCCCTGGGACAGGGTATGAAAAACTGTTTTTT	CASSPGTGYEKLFF
TRBV6-2/TRBV6-3	TRBJ2-1	-	TRBD2	TGTGCCAGCAGTTACAGCCTAGCGGGGTACAATGAGCAGTTCTTC	CASSYSLAGYNEQFF
TRBV10-1	TRBJ1-1	-	-	TGCGCCAGCAGTGAAGGTAATACCGGGGAAGCTTTCTTT	CASSEGNTGEAFF